The 19 T cell receptor beta chains listed next were all sequenced from one sample in a study of shared clonotypes between healthy human individuals. The data were produced by immunoSEQ multiplex PCR, yet TCRdb's version contains in-frame clones alone and is incomplete. The table shows about 1 million clones, with about 70% occurring only once. Sequencing used memory CD4+ T cells sorted from blood. Described subset: CD45RA-negative fraction. The receptor set was obtained from a man in his late teens or twenties in good health.

The genes are TRBV5-1 and TRBJ2-2; D is unclear. Between the trimmed V and J ends, which lost 0 bases and 7 bases, there was a span of 19 bases. Germline CDR1 reads SGHRS; CDR2 reads YFSETQ. The CDR3 has 17 amino acids. Here the CDR3 reads CASSLEPTSGSHGELFF. CDR3 DNA sequence: TGCGCCAGCAGCTTGGAACCCACATCGGGCTCGCACGGGGAGCTGTTTTTT.

Remarks on this clone: The same CDR3 can be traced to other DNA sequences in this sample. This chain uses TRBV28 with TRBJ1-2, with 9 positions matching TRBD1. CDR3 length: 16 residues. J was trimmed by 0 bases and V by 4 bases; bases with no gene match: 6. The germline gives CDR1 MDHEN, CDR2 SYDVKM. The DNA for the CDR3 is TGTGCCAGCAGTTCGGGACAGGGAAGGGCTAACTATGGCTACACCTTC. This translates into CASSSGQGRANYGYTF.

The chain uses TRBV7-9 and TRBJ2-5, with 9 bases identical to TRBD2. CDR1 is SEHNR, CDR2 FQNEAQ, per germline (reference sequence). The CDR3 is 17 amino acids. The trim removed 3 bases at V and 4 bases at J, leaving 12 bases unmatched. Here the CDR3 DNA reads TGTGCCAGCAGCTTTATAAAAGCCGGGACTAGCAGAGAGACCCAGTACTTC. Amino acids: CASSFIKAGTSRETQYF.

This sequence joins TRBV19 and TRBJ2-3; D not certain. The CDR3 covers 13 residues. Deletions cut 4 bases from V and 2 bases from J, with 7 bases between. Germline CDR1 LNHDA, CDR2 SQIVND (reference sequence). CDR3 nucleotide sequence: TGTGCCAGTAGTACGAAACACACAGATACGCAGTATTTT. Residues: CASSTKHTDTQYF.

Points on this clone: Different DNA sequences within this sample yield the same CDR3. V gene TRBV5-4 combines with J gene TRBJ1-1; D is unresolved. This CDR3 comprises 14 residues. Germline values: CDR1 SGHNT, CDR2 YYREEE (reference sequence). The V end lost 0 bases, the J end lost 0 bases, and 6 bases lay between the germline ends. The CDR3 sequence: CASSLGPMNTEAFF. As DNA, the CDR3 is TGTGCCAGCAGCTTGGGGCCCATGAACACTGAAGCTTTCTTT.

The rearrangement links TRBV11-2 to TRBJ1-3, with D perhaps matching TRBD1 (5 bases). The CDR3 sequence is 13 residues long. V was pared by 0 bases and J by 9 bases, with 9 bases between. In germline, CDR1 is SGHAT, CDR2 FQNNGV. Written as DNA, the CDR3 is TGTGCCAGCAGCTTAGATCGGGGCAGCACCATATATTTT. This encodes CASSLDRGSTIYF.

The chain employs TRBV6-1 and TRBJ2-2, with D possibly being TRBD1 (5 bases). V lost 8 bases and J 2 bases, leaving 12 bases between the germline ends. This CDR3 has 14 amino acids. CDR1 and CDR2 (germline): MNHNS, SASEGT. CDR3 loop: CASGQGTNTGELFF. As DNA, the CDR3 is TGTGCCAGCGGTCAGGGCACTAACACCGGGGAGCTGTTTTTT.

The chain couples TRBV30 to TRBJ2-7, with D maybe TRBD2 (6 bases). Germline V CDR1 and CDR2: GTSNPN, SVGIG (reference sequence). Deletions cut 2 bases from V and 2 bases from J, with 13 bases between. CDR3 size: 14 residues. CDR3 protein: CAWSPWGVAYEQYF. The CDR3 DNA sequence: TGTGCCTGGAGTCCCTGGGGGGTCGCCTACGAGCAGTACTTC.

The genes are TRBV7-2 and TRBJ2-1; tentatively, D is TRBD2 (5 bases). Trimming shortened V by 6 bases and J by 4 bases, and 10 bases separated the two germline ends. The CDR3 has 13 residues. The germline V gene has CDR1 SGHTA and CDR2 FQGNSA. The CDR3 loop reads CASRITGYNEQFF. DNA of the CDR3: TGTGCCAGCAGAATCACGGGATACAATGAGCAGTTCTTC.

This clone was recorded a few times. At the DNA level, this CDR3 is encoded by other sequences in the same sample as well. The V and J genes are TRBV5-1 and TRBJ1-4; the match to TRBD1 covers 10 bases. The CDR3 contains 15 residues. CDR1 and CDR2 (germline): SGHRS, YFSETQ. V shed 0 bases, J shed 5 bases, and the junction held 1 base outside the gene matches. The DNA of the CDR3 is TGCGCCAGCAGCTTGGAGGGACAGGGGAATGAAAAACTGTTTTTT. Translation: CASSLEGQGNEKLFF.

The chain joins TRBV5-1 to TRBJ1-2; 10 bases line up with TRBD1. J was trimmed by 0 bases and V by 0 bases; bases with no gene match: 5. The CDR3 consists of 17 residues. Germline-derived CDR1 and CDR2 are SGHRS and YFSETQ. The DNA of the CDR3 is TGCGCCAGCAGCTTGGAGGGACAGGGGTTACCTAACTATGGCTACACCTTC. This codes for CASSLEGQGLPNYGYTF.

The count of this clone is one. This rearrangement joins TRBV7-8 to TRBJ1-2; 7 bases line up with TRBD1. Germline V gives CDR1 SGHVS, CDR2 FQNEAQ. V trimming: 0 bases; J trimming: 7 bases; junction bases outside the gene matches: 11. The CDR3 sequence is 16 residues long. The CDR3 coding sequence is TGTGCCAGCAGCTTAGCGCCAGAGAAGGGGGCGGCTGGCTACACCTTC. Encoded protein: CASSLAPEKGAAGYTF. The whole variable domain, filled in from reference TRBV7-8 and TRBJ1-2, reads GAGVSQSPRYKVAKRGQDVALRCDPISGHVSLFWYQQALGQGPEFLTYFQNEAQLDKSGLPSDRFFAERPEGSVSTLKIQRTQQEDSAVYLCASSLAPEKGAAGYTFGSGTRLTVV.

This chain connects TRBV28 to TRBJ1-1; D is perhaps TRBD1 (5 bases). The CDR3 contains 14 residues. Germline V CDR1 and CDR2: MDHEN, SYDVKM. The V gene lost 2 bases and the J gene lost 3 bases, with 10 bases spanning the gap. The CDR3 protein is CASSLARVDTEAFF. CDR3 bases: TGTGCCAGCAGTTTAGCCAGGGTTGACACTGAAGCTTTCTTT.

J is TRBJ1-4 and V is TRBV7-2; D uncertain. CDR1 and CDR2 from the germline V gene are SGHTA and FQGNSA. The CDR3 is 13 amino acids. V was pared by 2 bases and J by 8 bases, with 9 bases between. The CDR3 loop is CASSLWAGEKLFF. The CDR3 DNA follows: TGTGCCAGCAGCTTATGGGCGGGGGAAAAACTGTTTTTT.

As for this clone: Other DNA sequences in the sample encode the same CDR3. CDR3 protein: CASSYGGAGNTIYF. CDR3 sequence (DNA): TGTGCCAGCAGTTACGGGGGAGCTGGAAACACCATATATTTT. This chain uses TRBV6-5 with TRBJ1-3; possibly TRBD1 for D (5 bases). The V gene lost 2 bases and the J gene lost 2 bases, with 7 bases spanning the gap. Per the germline V gene, CDR1 is MNHEY and CDR2 is SVGAGI. The CDR3 spans 14 residues.

Comments on this clone: Sequence at one end of the junction differs from germline and may be a read error. The chain joins TRBV11-2 to TRBJ2-1; 8 bases line up with TRBD2. Germline lookup yields CDR1 SGHAT and CDR2 FQNNGV. The CDR3 is 16 residues long. The CDR3 region has the DNA TGTGCCAGCAGCTCAATCCATAGGACTAGCTACGATGAGCAGTTCTTC. It encodes CASSSIHRTSYDEQFF.

The V and J genes are TRBV25-1 and TRBJ1-4; D call uncertain. The length of the CDR3 is 13 residues. V was pared by 2 bases and J by 8 bases, with 9 bases between. Germline V CDR1 and CDR2: MGHDK, SYGVNS. The CDR3 sequence: CASSEMSREKLFF. DNA for the CDR3: TGTGCCAGCAGTGAAATGTCGCGGGAAAAACTGTTTTTT.

V gene TRBV15 combines with J gene TRBJ1-2, with 7 bases lining up with TRBD1. The length of the CDR3 is 14 residues. The germline CDR1 and CDR2 sequences are LNHNV and YYDKDF (reference sequence). V was clipped by 0 bases and J by 8 bases; unmatched bases: 6. CDR3 residues: CATSRERTGGGYTF. The CDR3 nucleotides read TGTGCCACCAGCAGAGAAAGGACAGGTGGGGGCTACACCTTC.

The chain joins TRBV19 to TRBJ2-5; D not resolved. This CDR3 has 13 amino acids. CDR1 and CDR2 (germline): LNHDA, SQIVND (reference sequence). Trimming cost V 4 bases and J 0 bases, with 6 bases left between them. DNA for the CDR3: TGTGCCAGTAGTACCAGGTACCAAGAGACCCAGTACTTC. It is translated as CASSTRYQETQYF.